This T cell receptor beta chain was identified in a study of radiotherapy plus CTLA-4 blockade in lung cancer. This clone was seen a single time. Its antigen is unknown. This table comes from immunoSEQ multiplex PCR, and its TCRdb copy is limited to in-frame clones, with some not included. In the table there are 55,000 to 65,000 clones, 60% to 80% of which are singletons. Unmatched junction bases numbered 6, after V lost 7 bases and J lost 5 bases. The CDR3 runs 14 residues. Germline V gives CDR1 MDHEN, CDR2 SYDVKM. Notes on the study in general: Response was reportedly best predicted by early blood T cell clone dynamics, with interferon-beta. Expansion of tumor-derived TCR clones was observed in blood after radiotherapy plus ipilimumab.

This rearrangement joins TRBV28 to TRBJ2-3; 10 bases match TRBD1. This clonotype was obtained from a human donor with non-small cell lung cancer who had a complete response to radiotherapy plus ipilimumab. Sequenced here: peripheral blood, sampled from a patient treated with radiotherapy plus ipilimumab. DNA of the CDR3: TGTGCCAGCATTAAGAGGGACAGGGGAGATACGCAGTATTTT. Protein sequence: CASIKRDRGDTQYF.